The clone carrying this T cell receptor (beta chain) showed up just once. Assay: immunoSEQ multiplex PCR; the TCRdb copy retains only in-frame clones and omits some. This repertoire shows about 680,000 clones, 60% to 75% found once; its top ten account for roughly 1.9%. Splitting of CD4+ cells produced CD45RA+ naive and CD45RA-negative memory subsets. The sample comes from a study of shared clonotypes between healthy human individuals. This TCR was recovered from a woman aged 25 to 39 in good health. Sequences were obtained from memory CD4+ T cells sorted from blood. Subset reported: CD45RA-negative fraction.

The CDR3 DNA reads TGTGCCAGCAGTCATCCGAGCTCTGGAAACACCATATATTTT. It is translated as CASSHPSSGNTIYF. This chain links TRBV6-1 with TRBJ1-3; D gene uncertain. The germline V gene encodes CDR1 MNHNS and CDR2 SASEGT. The CDR3 loop spans 14 amino acids. V shed 5 bases and J shed 0 bases, with 8 bases lying between them.